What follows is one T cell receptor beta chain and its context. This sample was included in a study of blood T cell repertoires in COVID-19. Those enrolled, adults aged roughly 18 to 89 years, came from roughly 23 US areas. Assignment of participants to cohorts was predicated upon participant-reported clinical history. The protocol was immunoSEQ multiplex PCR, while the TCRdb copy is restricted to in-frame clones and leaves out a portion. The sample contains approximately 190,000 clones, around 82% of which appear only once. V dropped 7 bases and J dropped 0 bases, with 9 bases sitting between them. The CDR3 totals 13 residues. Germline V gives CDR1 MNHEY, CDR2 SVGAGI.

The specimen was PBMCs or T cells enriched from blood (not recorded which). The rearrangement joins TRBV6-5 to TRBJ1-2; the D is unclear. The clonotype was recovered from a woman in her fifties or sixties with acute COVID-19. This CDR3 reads CASTPLSNYGYTF. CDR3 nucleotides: TGTGCCAGCACCCCCTTGTCTAACTATGGCTACACCTTC.